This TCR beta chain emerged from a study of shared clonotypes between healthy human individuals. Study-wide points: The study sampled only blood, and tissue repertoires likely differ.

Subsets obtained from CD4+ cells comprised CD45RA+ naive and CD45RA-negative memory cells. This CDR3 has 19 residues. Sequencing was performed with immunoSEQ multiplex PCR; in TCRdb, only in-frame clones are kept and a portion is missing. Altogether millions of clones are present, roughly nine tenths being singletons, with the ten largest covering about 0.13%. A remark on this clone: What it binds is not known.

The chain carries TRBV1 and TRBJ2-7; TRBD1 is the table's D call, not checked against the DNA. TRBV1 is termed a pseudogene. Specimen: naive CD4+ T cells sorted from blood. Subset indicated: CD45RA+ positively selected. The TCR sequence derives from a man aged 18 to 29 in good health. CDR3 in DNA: TGCACCAGCAGCCTCTATACCCCGGACAAGGGTCCCTTCCCCTGCGAGCAGTACTTC. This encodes CTSSLYTPDKGPFPCEQYF.